What follows are 23 T cell receptor beta chains derived from one specimen sequenced in a study of technical replicates of blood from a few donors. Assay used: immunoSEQ multiplex PCR; TCRdb lists only in-frame clones, some missing. The sample carries 82,000 or so clones, roughly 95% recorded once. Sequences were obtained from T cells isolated from PBMCs. These receptors all come from a human donor in good health.

This chain connects TRBV7-9 to TRBJ1-1; no definite D call. This CDR3 comprises 12 residues. The V and J ends lost 4 bases and 2 bases respectively, with 5 bases between them. Per the germline V gene, CDR1 is SEHNR and CDR2 is FQNEAQ (reference sequence). CDR3: CASSSRNTEAFF. Written as DNA, the CDR3 is TGTGCCAGCAGCTCCAGAAACACTGAAGCTTTCTTT.

V is TRBV5-4 and J is TRBJ1-2, with TRBD1 matching 9 bases. Germline loops: CDR1 SGHNT, CDR2 YYREEE (reference sequence). The CDR3 extends over 17 amino acids. Trimming cost V 3 bases and J 3 bases; bases outside gene matches: 12. The CDR3 bases are TGTGCCAGCAGCTCTCCTCGACAGGGGGGGTCGGACTATGGCTACACCTTC. Its protein is CASSSPRQGGSDYGYTF.

This clone appeared a single time. The chain is built from TRBV19 and TRBJ1-5, with D unclear. The germline V gene has CDR1 LNHDA and CDR2 SQIVND (reference sequence). The CDR3 covers 12 residues. Trimming removed 5 bases at V and 1 base at J, with 3 bases between. The CDR3 region is CASSLSNQPQHF. CDR3 DNA sequence: TGTGCCAGTAGTCTCAGCAATCAGCCCCAGCATTTT.

J is TRBJ2-1 and V is TRBV7-3; 7 bases align to TRBD2. Germline CDR1 and CDR2: SGHTA and FQGTGA. The CDR3 is 14 amino acids. V trimming: 0 bases; J trimming: 8 bases; junction bases outside the gene matches: 4. Here the CDR3 reads CASSLTGGLDEQFF. The CDR3 coding sequence is TGTGCCAGCAGCTTAACGGGAGGGCTGGATGAGCAGTTCTTC. Based on the CDR3 plus reference TRBV7-3 and TRBJ2-1, the full variable domain is GAGVSQTPSNKVTEKGKYVELRCDPISGHTALYWYRQSLGQGPEFLIYFQGTGAADDSGLPNDRFFAVRPEGSVSTLKIQRTERGDSAVYLCASSLTGGLDEQFFGPGTRLTVL.

The chain joins TRBV2 to TRBJ1-5, with 8 positions matching TRBD1. Germline V gives CDR1 SNHLY, CDR2 FYNNEI. J gave up 5 bases and V 4 bases, and 7 bases lay outside the gene matches. The CDR3 spans 15 residues. CDR3 region: CASSVAGQGDQPQHF. As DNA, the CDR3 is TGTGCCAGCAGTGTAGCCGGACAGGGAGATCAGCCCCAGCATTTT.

This chain joins TRBV6-5 and TRBJ1-1; D is perhaps TRBD1 (6 bases). CDR1 is MNHEY, CDR2 SVGAGI, per germline. The CDR3 consists of 14 residues. V gave up 6 bases and J gave up 4 bases, with 15 bases separating them. CDR3 loop: CASRSTGSVTEAFF. The CDR3 region has the DNA TGTGCCAGCAGGTCTACAGGGAGTGTCACTGAAGCTTTCTTT.

The chain carries TRBV5-1 and TRBJ1-3; weak D call: TRBD1 (6 bases). Germline V gene data show CDR1 as SGHRS and CDR2 as YFSETQ. This CDR3 spans 16 amino acids. The ends were cut back, 0 bases at V and 6 bases at J, with 16 bases in the middle. CDR3 bases: TGCGCCAGCAGCTTGGATCCAGGGGTGGTCCTAAACACCATATATTTT. Protein sequence: CASSLDPGVVLNTIYF.

The rearrangement joins TRBV2 to TRBJ1-1, with TRBD1 matching 7 bases. Unmatched junction bases numbered 5, after V lost 6 bases and J lost 4 bases. The germline gives CDR1 SNHLY, CDR2 FYNNEI. The CDR3 runs 13 residues. CDR3 nucleotide sequence: TGTGCCAGCAGAAGACAGGGAGCCACTGAAGCTTTCTTT. Its translation is CASRRQGATEAFF.

CDR3 region: CASSQQGNNEKLFF. The DNA for the CDR3 is TGCGCCAGCAGCCAACAGGGTAATAATGAAAAACTGTTTTTT. V and J are TRBV4-3 and TRBJ1-4, with D possibly TRBD1 on 5 matching bases. This CDR3 contains 14 residues. Trimming took 2 bases from V and 4 from J, leaving 8 bases between them. Germline V gene sequence: CDR1 LGHNA, CDR2 YSLEER.

The chain recombines TRBV19 with TRBJ1-1; D is unresolved. The CDR3 length is 11 residues. V was cut by 6 bases and J by 5 bases, with 7 bases left in between. The germline V gene encodes CDR1 LNHDA and CDR2 SQIVND (reference sequence). DNA for the CDR3: TGTGCCAGTAGCCTCCTAACTGAAGCTTTCTTT. It yields the protein CASSLLTEAFF.

J is TRBJ2-1 and V is TRBV27; 8 nucleotides agree with TRBD2. Per the germline V gene, CDR1 is MNHEY and CDR2 is SMNVEV (reference sequence). CDR3 length: 15 amino acids. V was clipped by 6 bases and J by 0 bases; unmatched bases: 4. The chain's CDR3 is CASSIAGYSYNEQFF. The CDR3 DNA reads TGTGCCAGCAGCATAGCGGGATACTCCTACAATGAGCAGTTCTTC.

This clone occurred once. This chain links TRBV28 with TRBJ2-5, with TRBD1 matching 10 bases. Trimming at V came to 5 bases and at J to 5 bases, leaving 8 bases not matched to a gene. CDR1 is MDHEN, CDR2 SYDVKM, per germline. CDR3 length: 15 amino acids. Here the CDR3 reads CASSDTGQGFETQYF. The CDR3 bases are TGTGCCAGCAGTGATACGGGACAGGGGTTCGAGACCCAGTACTTC.

In this sample, this clone turned up once. The genes are TRBV7-9 and TRBJ2-5, with TRBD2 matching 13 bases. V shed 5 bases and J 1 base; nucleotides not matched to a gene: 7. The CDR3 loop spans 17 amino acids. In germline, CDR1 is SEHNR, CDR2 FQNEAQ (reference sequence). CDR3 DNA sequence: TGTGCCAGCAGCCTGGGACTAGCGGGAATCCTCCAAGAGACCCAGTACTTC. Amino acid sequence: CASSLGLAGILQETQYF.

The rearrangement uses TRBV6-6 and TRBJ2-7; TRBD2 matches at 9 bases. The V segment lost 4 bases and the J segment 1 base; nucleotides outside the gene matches: 5. CDR1 and CDR2 from the germline V gene are MNHNY and SVGAGI (reference sequence). The CDR3 spans 15 residues. This CDR3 is CASSSLAGTSYEQYF. The CDR3 DNA reads TGTGCCAGCAGTTCCCTAGCGGGAACATCCTACGAGCAGTACTTC.

This chain connects TRBV9 to TRBJ1-5; 7 positions agree with TRBD1. Trimming took 3 bases from V and 0 from J; bases not matched to a gene: 3. Germline loops: CDR1 SGDLS, CDR2 YYNGEE. The CDR3 has 15 amino acids. The CDR3 DNA is TGTGCCAGCAGCGAGGGACAGAATAGCAATCAGCCCCAGCATTTT. The encoded protein is CASSEGQNSNQPQHF.

The J gene is TRBJ2-1, the V gene TRBV5-4; D is ambiguous. V was pared by 1 base and J by 9 bases, with 11 bases between. The germline V gene has CDR1 SGHNT and CDR2 YYREEE (reference sequence). The CDR3 covers 13 residues. The CDR3 here is CASSLSTRGEQFF. The DNA of the CDR3 is TGTGCCAGCAGCTTGAGCACGCGCGGTGAGCAGTTCTTC.

The rearrangement links TRBV29-1 to TRBJ2-7; 7 bases are a match to TRBD1. CDR3 size: 12 residues. Germline V gene lookup returns CDR1 SQVTM and CDR2 ANQGSEA. The V and J ends lost 4 bases and 4 bases, in that order; junction bases with no gene match: 4. The CDR3 nucleotides read TGCAGCGTTGCCGACAGGGAGTACGAGCAGTACTTC. Its protein product is CSVADREYEQYF.

The chain joins TRBV27 to TRBJ2-1; 7 bases are a match to TRBD1. Trimming took 5 bases from V and 6 from J; bases not matched to a gene: 1. Looked up from germline, CDR1 is MNHEY and CDR2 is SMNVEV (reference sequence). The CDR3 contains 12 residues. CDR3 bases: TGTGCCAGCAGTCGACAGGGCAATGAGCAGTTCTTC. Its protein is CASSRQGNEQFF.

Written as DNA, the CDR3 is TGCGCCAGCAGTTTTAGCGGGACCGACAATGAGCAGTTCTTC. It is translated as CASSFSGTDNEQFF. V and J are TRBV5-1 and TRBJ2-1; 8 positions match TRBD2. The V gene's germline CDR1 is SGHRS and CDR2 YFSETQ. The V segment lost 5 bases and the J segment 5 bases; nucleotides outside the gene matches: 6. The CDR3 is 14 amino acids.

The chain has TRBV5-6 and TRBJ1-1; D ambiguous. Trimming stripped 4 bases from V and 0 bases from J, with 16 bases between. Germline loops: CDR1 SGHDT, CDR2 YYEEEE. The CDR3 length is 16 residues. Here the CDR3 DNA reads TGTGCCAGCAGCCCTCGCACTTTCTTTATGAACACTGAAGCTTTCTTT. This encodes CASSPRTFFMNTEAFF.

This chain joins TRBV14 and TRBJ2-1, with TRBD2 identical over 9 bases. CDR1 and CDR2 (germline): SGHDN, FVKESK. The J segment lost 4 bases and the V segment lost 3 bases, leaving 7 bases of the junction unmatched. The CDR3 totals 16 residues. The CDR3 DNA is TGTGCCAGCAGCCACTTGGGGCGGGGGGGTTACAATGAGCAGTTCTTC. As protein: CASSHLGRGGYNEQFF.

The chain couples TRBV19 to TRBJ2-7; a possible D gene is TRBD1 (5 bases). The CDR3 consists of 14 residues. Germline V gives CDR1 LNHDA, CDR2 SQIVND (reference sequence). The V end lost 6 bases, the J end lost 3 bases, and 15 bases lay between the germline ends. CDR3: CASSSFTGLYEQYF. The CDR3 coding sequence is TGTGCCAGTAGCTCATTTACAGGTCTCTACGAGCAGTACTTC.

DNA for the CDR3: TGTGCCAGCAGGAAACAGGGGAGCTTCACTGAAGCTTTCTTT. Translated: CASRKQGSFTEAFF. The genes are TRBV11-3 and TRBJ1-1; 7 bases fit TRBD1. J gave up 4 bases and V 6 bases, and 8 bases lay outside the gene matches. The germline V gene encodes CDR1 SGHNT and CDR2 YENEEA. There are 14 residues in the CDR3.